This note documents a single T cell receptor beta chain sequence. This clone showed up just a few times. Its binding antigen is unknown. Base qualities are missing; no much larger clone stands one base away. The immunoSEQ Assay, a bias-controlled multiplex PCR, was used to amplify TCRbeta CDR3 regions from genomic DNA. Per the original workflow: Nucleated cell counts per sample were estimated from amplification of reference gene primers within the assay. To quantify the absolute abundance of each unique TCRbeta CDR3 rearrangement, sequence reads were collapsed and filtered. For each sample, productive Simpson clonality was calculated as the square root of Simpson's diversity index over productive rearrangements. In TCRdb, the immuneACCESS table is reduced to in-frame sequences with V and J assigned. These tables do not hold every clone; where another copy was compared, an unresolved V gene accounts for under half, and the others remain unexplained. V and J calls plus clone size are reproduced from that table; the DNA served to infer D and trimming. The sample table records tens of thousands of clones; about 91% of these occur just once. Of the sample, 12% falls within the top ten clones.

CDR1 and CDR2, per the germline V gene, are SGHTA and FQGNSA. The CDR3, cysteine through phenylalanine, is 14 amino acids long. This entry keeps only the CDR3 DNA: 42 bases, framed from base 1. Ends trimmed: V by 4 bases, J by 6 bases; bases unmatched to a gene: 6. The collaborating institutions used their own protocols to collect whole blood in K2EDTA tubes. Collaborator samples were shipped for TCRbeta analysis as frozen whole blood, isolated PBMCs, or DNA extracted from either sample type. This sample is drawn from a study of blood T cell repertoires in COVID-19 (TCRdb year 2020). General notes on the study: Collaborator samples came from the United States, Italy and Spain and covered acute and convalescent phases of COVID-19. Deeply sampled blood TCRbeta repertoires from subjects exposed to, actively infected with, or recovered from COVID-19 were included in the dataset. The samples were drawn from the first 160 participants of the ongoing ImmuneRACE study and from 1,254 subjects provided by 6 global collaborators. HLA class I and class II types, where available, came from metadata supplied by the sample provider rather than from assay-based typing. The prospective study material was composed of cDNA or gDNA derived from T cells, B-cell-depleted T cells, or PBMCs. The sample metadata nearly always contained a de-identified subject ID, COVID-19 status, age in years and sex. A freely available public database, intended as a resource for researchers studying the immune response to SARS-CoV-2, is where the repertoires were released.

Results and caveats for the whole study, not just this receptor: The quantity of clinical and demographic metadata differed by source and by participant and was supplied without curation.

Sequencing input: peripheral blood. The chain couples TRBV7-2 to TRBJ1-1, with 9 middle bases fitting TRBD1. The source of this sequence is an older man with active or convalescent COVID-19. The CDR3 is CASSSGTGQSEAFF. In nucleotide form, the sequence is TGTGCCAGCAGCTCAGGGACAGGGCAGTCTGAAGCTTTCTTT.